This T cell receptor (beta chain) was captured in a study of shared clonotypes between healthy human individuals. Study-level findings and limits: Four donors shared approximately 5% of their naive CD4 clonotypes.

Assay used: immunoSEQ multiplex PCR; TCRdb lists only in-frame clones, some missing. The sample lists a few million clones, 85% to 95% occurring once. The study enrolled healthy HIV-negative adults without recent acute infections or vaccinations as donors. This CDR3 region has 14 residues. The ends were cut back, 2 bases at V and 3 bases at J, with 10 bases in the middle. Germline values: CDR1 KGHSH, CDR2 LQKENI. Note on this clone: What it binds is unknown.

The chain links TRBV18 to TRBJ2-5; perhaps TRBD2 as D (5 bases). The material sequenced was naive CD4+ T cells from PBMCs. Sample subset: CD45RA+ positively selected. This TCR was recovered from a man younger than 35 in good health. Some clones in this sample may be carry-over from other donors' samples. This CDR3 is CASSPFIGKETQYF. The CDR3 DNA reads TGTGCCAGCTCACCATTTATCGGGAAAGAGACCCAGTACTTC. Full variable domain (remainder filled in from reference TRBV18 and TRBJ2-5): NAGVMQNPRHLVRRRGQEARLRCSPMKGHSHVYWYRQLPEEGLKFMVYLQKENIIDESGMPKERFSAEFPKEGPSILRIQQVVRGDSAAYFCASSPFIGKETQYFGPGTRLLVL.